Presented here are 28 T cell receptor beta chains from one specimen sequenced in a study of cytotoxic CD8 clonotypes in ibrutinib-treated CLL. Libraries were prepared by immunoSEQ multiplex PCR; TCRdb keeps only in-frame clonotypes and omits some of them. The sample lists 29,000 or so clones; roughly 76% were seen once. The sample was PBMCs, taken after 36 months of ibrutinib treatment. The source of these receptors is a human donor with chronic lymphocytic leukemia.

The chain is built from TRBV27 and TRBJ2-1; perhaps D is TRBD1 or TRBD2 (5 bases each). CDR3 size: 13 residues. The germline CDR1 and CDR2 sequences are MNHEY and SMNVEV (reference sequence). The germline V and J ends were trimmed by 8 bases and 8 bases, with 16 bases remaining between them. The CDR3 loop reads CASSGLEGYEQFF. CDR3 DNA sequence: TGTGCCAGCTCAGGGTTAGAGGGATATGAGCAGTTCTTC.

The gene calls are TRBV19 and TRBJ1-5; perhaps TRBD1 as D (6 bases). Germline loops: CDR1 LNHDA, CDR2 SQIVND (reference sequence). The CDR3 consists of 15 residues. Trimming pared 3 bases from V and 2 bases from J, leaving 11 bases between. CDR3 in DNA: TGTGCCAGTAGTATGGGGGCAGGGGGCAATCAGCCCCAGCATTTT. The encoded protein is CASSMGAGGNQPQHF.

This chain uses TRBV4-1 with TRBJ1-1; 9 bases fit TRBD1. The CDR3 contains 15 residues. V was clipped by 4 bases and J by 5 bases; unmatched bases: 8. The germline V gene has CDR1 MGHRA and CDR2 YSYEKL. CDR3 in DNA: TGCGCCAGCAGCCTGGGACAGGGTGGAAATACTGAAGCTTTCTTT. Amino acid sequence: CASSLGQGGNTEAFF.

This clone was observed once. CDR3 in amino acids: CASSLAVGLAGDSYEQYF. CDR3 sequence (DNA): TGTGCCAGCAGCCTGGCCGTAGGGCTAGCGGGGGATTCCTACGAGCAGTACTTC. This chain connects TRBV9 to TRBJ2-7; 10 bases are a match to TRBD2. In germline, CDR1 is SGDLS, CDR2 YYNGEE. The CDR3 loop spans 18 amino acids. The J segment lost 1 base and the V segment lost 4 bases, leaving 14 bases of the junction unmatched. The complete variable domain, with remaining parts taken from reference TRBV9 and TRBJ2-7, reads DSGVTQTPKHLITATGQRVTLRCSPRSGDLSVYWYQQSLDQGLQFLIQYYNGEERAKGNILERFSAQQFPDLHSELNLSSLELGDSALYFCASSLAVGLAGDSYEQYFGPGTRLTVT.

The chain carries TRBV18 and TRBJ2-7; TRBD1 matches 8 bases. Trimming cost V 3 bases and J 3 bases; bases outside gene matches: 10. The CDR3 consists of 16 residues. The germline CDR1 and CDR2 sequences are KGHSH and LQKENI. CDR3 in amino acids: CASSPSTGVIDYEQYF. Written as DNA, the CDR3 is TGTGCCAGCTCACCCTCGACAGGGGTTATAGACTACGAGCAGTACTTC.

The chain employs TRBV18 and TRBJ1-1; unclear D gene. The germline V gene encodes CDR1 KGHSH and CDR2 LQKENI. The V gene lost 2 bases and the J gene lost 8 bases, with 15 bases spanning the gap. The CDR3 spans 14 residues. CDR3 DNA sequence: TGTGCCAGCTCACCAAGGTCGCTGGGATGGGAAGCTTTCTTT. This codes for CASSPRSLGWEAFF.

The chain joins TRBV19 to TRBJ1-1; D remains unclear. The CDR3 has 15 residues. V was trimmed by 2 bases and J by 1 base, leaving 11 bases between them. Germline assignment: CDR1 LNHDA and CDR2 SQIVND (reference sequence). In DNA form, the CDR3 reads TGTGCCAGTAGTATATTGAAGGCCCGGAACACTGAAGCTTTCTTT. It translates to CASSILKARNTEAFF.

The gene calls are TRBV2 and TRBJ1-5; D may be TRBD1 (5 bases). V lost 11 bases to trimming and J lost 3 bases, with 14 bases between them. Germline lookup yields CDR1 SNHLY and CDR2 FYNNEI. The CDR3 covers 13 residues. This CDR3 is CAGGRDYNQPQHF. The CDR3 bases are TGTGCCGGAGGCCGGGACTACAATCAGCCCCAGCATTTT.

V usage is TRBV7-6 and J usage is TRBJ2-5; the D gene could be TRBD1 or TRBD2 (6 bases each). Germline V lookup: CDR1 SGHVS, CDR2 FNYEAQ. The CDR3 extends over 12 amino acids. V shed 8 bases and J shed 5 bases, with 12 bases lying between them. The CDR3 DNA is TGTGCCAGCTGGGGGGCCGGGGAGACCCAGTACTTC. It is translated as CASWGAGETQYF. The variable domain in full, completed from reference TRBV7-6 and TRBJ2-5, reads GAGVSQSPRYKVTKRGQDVALRCDPISGHVSLYWYRQALGQGPEFLTYFNYEAQQDKSGLPNDRFSAERPEGSISTLTIQRTEQRDSAMYRCASWGAGETQYFGPGTRLLVL.

This chain uses TRBV19 with TRBJ1-6; D is unclear. This CDR3 contains 17 residues. Germline V gene sequence: CDR1 LNHDA, CDR2 SQIVND (reference sequence). V shed 6 bases and J shed 7 bases, with 22 bases lying between them. The CDR3, as DNA: TGTGCCAGTAGAGTCATAGAGTGGGGAAGGTGGAATTCACCCCTCCACTTT. Translation: CASRVIEWGRWNSPLHF.

In this sample, this clone turned up once. The chain couples TRBV4-1 to TRBJ2-2; no clear D. Trimming took 1 base from V and 6 from J, leaving 18 bases between them. The CDR3 totals 17 residues. Per the germline V gene, CDR1 is MGHRA and CDR2 is YSYEKL. This CDR3 reads CASSQGRVDPDPGELFF. The CDR3 DNA reads TGCGCCAGCAGCCAAGGTCGTGTGGACCCTGACCCCGGGGAGCTGTTTTTT.

In its sample, this clone was seen once. J is TRBJ2-3 and V is TRBV15; the match to TRBD1 covers 8 bases. The ends lost 5 bases at V and 0 bases at J; junction bases unmatched: 4. This CDR3 region has 15 residues. Germline V gene sequence: CDR1 LNHNV, CDR2 YYDKDF (reference sequence). CDR3 loop: CATSPGDRSTDTQYF. The CDR3 coding sequence is TGTGCCACCAGCCCCGGGGACAGGAGCACAGATACGCAGTATTTT. The full variable domain, rest sourced from reference TRBV15 and TRBJ2-3, is DAMVIQNPRYQVTQFGKPVTLSCSQTLNHNVMYWYQQKSSQAPKLLFHYYDKDFNNEADTPDNFQSRRPNTSFCFLDIRSPGLGDTAMYLCATSPGDRSTDTQYFGPGTRLTVL.

This clone was seen once. The V call is TRBV16, the J call TRBJ2-4; tentatively, D is TRBD2 (5 bases). Germline CDR1 and CDR2: KGHSY and FQNENV. V shed 0 bases and J shed 0 bases, with 9 bases lying between them. The CDR3 has 16 amino acids. The CDR3 nucleotides read TGTGCCAGCAGCCAATCGGGCGGGCCAGCCAAAAACATTCAGTACTTC. Translating it yields CASSQSGGPAKNIQYF.

As concerns this clone: At one boundary the junction diverges from the germline segment, which might be a read error. V usage is TRBV7-2 and J usage is TRBJ2-7; 8 bases match TRBD2. Per the germline V gene, CDR1 is SGHTA and CDR2 is FQGNSA. CDR3 length: 17 amino acids. CDR3 coding DNA: TGTGCTAGCAGCCCGACCCCCCTCGGGGGGGCCTATAACGAGCAGTACTTC. Its translation: CASSPTPLGGAYNEQYF.

The CDR3 here is CASSPDVWNSPLHF. In DNA, the CDR3 is TGTGCCAGTAGTCCGGACGTATGGAATTCACCCCTCCACTTT. The rearrangement joins TRBV19 to TRBJ1-6, with D hard to call. The CDR3 covers 14 residues. Germline V gene data show CDR1 as LNHDA and CDR2 as SQIVND (reference sequence). V was shortened by 5 bases and J by 7 bases, with 12 bases between the two germline ends. The full variable domain, its missing parts supplied by reference TRBV19 and TRBJ1-6, is DGGITQSPKYLFRKEGQNVTLSCEQNLNHDAMYWYRQDPGQGLRLIYYSQIVNDFQKGDIAEGYSVSREKKESFPLTVTSAQKNPTAFYLCASSPDVWNSPLHFGNGTRLTVT.

The table lists this clone with a count of one. The chain is built from TRBV2 and TRBJ1-5, with 9 positions matching TRBD1. Trimming at V came to 6 bases and at J to 1 base, leaving 4 bases not matched to a gene. This CDR3 has 15 residues. In germline, CDR1 is SNHLY, CDR2 FYNNEI. The CDR3, as DNA: TGTGCCAGCAGACAGGGGGCGAACAGCAATCAGCCCCAGCATTTT. Its protein is CASRQGANSNQPQHF.

The rearrangement links TRBV2 to TRBJ1-2, with 8 nucleotides matching TRBD1. Germline-derived CDR1 and CDR2 are SNHLY and FYNNEI. The junction had 7 bases not matched to a gene; V was cut back by 8 bases and J by 5 bases. This CDR3 is 13 amino acids long. CDR3 in amino acids: CASGQGEAYGYTF. The CDR3 nucleotides are TGTGCCAGCGGACAGGGTGAGGCGTATGGCTACACCTTC. Together with reference TRBV2 and TRBJ1-2, the CDR3 gives the full variable domain: EPEVTQTPSHQVTQMGQEVILRCVPISNHLYFYWYRQILGQKVEFLVSFYNNEISEKSEIFDDQFSVERPDGSNFTLKIRSTKLEDSAMYFCASGQGEAYGYTFGSGTRLTVV.

The chain is built from TRBV6-5 and TRBJ1-1, with 9 bases identical to TRBD1. The CDR3 contains 15 residues. Germline V gene lookup returns CDR1 MNHEY and CDR2 SVGAGI. J was trimmed by 3 bases and V by 6 bases; bases with no gene match: 8. The CDR3 DNA reads TGTGCCAGCAGATTACCGGGACAGGGATACACTGAAGCTTTCTTT. Its protein product is CASRLPGQGYTEAFF.

Only a few counts were recorded for this clone. This chain joins TRBV7-9 and TRBJ2-7; 11 bases are a match to TRBD1. Germline CDR1 and CDR2: SEHNR and FQNEAQ (reference sequence). CDR3 length: 15 amino acids. V shed 4 bases, J shed 4 bases, and the junction held 6 bases outside the gene matches. CDR3 in amino acids: CASSSRRDRGYEQYF. DNA for the CDR3: TGTGCCAGCAGCTCACGACGGGACAGGGGGTACGAGCAGTACTTC. Filled out from reference TRBV7-9 and TRBJ2-7, the complete variable domain reads DTGVSQNPRHKITKRGQNVTFRCDPISEHNRLYWYRQTLGQGPEFLTYFQNEAQLEKSRLLSDRFSAERPKGSFSTLEIQRTEQGDSAMYLCASSSRRDRGYEQYFGPGTRLTVT.

The rearrangement uses TRBV9 and TRBJ2-3, with 7 bases fitting TRBD1. Germline V gene data show CDR1 as SGDLS and CDR2 as YYNGEE. V lost 4 bases, J lost 4 bases, and 15 bases stayed unmatched. The CDR3 is made up of 17 amino acids. CDR3 residues: CASSIHRSGQQADTQYF. The CDR3 DNA reads TGTGCCAGCAGCATCCACCGGTCGGGACAGCAGGCAGATACGCAGTATTTT.

The chain recombines TRBV5-4 with TRBJ1-2; 7 bases align to TRBD1. Germline trimming cut 3 bases from V and 5 bases from J; bases unmatched to any gene: 7. The CDR3 is 14 amino acids. Germline V gives CDR1 SGHNT, CDR2 YYREEE (reference sequence). The CDR3 protein is CASSSPGQNYGYTF. The DNA of the CDR3 is TGTGCCAGCAGCTCTCCGGGACAGAATTATGGCTACACCTTC.

The chain recombines TRBV5-1 with TRBJ2-7; D perhaps matches TRBD1 (5 bases). With 4 bases removed from V and 4 bases from J, the gap between germline ends came to 15 bases. Germline values: CDR1 SGHRS, CDR2 YFSETQ. There are 14 residues in the CDR3. CDR3: CASSQGANSYEQYF. DNA of the CDR3: TGCGCCAGCAGCCAGGGCGCCAACTCATACGAGCAGTACTTC. Using reference TRBV5-1 and TRBJ2-7 for the parts outside the CDR3, the full variable domain is KAGVTQTPRYLIKTRGQQVTLSCSPISGHRSVSWYQQTPGQGLQFLFEYFSETQRNKGNFPGRFSGRQFSNSRSEMNVSTLELGDSALYLCASSQGANSYEQYFGPGTRLTVT.

This clone was picked up a small number of times. V is TRBV6-1 and J is TRBJ2-7; D unclear. The germline gives CDR1 MNHNS, CDR2 SASEGT. The V end lost 4 bases, the J end lost 3 bases, and 13 bases lay between the germline ends. The CDR3 covers 14 residues. This CDR3 reads CASSATSRLYEQYF. The CDR3 DNA sequence: TGTGCCAGCAGTGCGACCTCCCGACTCTACGAGCAGTACTTC.

This clone is labeled medium-sized. The chain carries TRBV5-1 and TRBJ2-2; TRBD2 matches at 7 bases. Unmatched junction bases numbered 5, after V lost 7 bases and J lost 2 bases. CDR3 size: 14 residues. Germline V lookup: CDR1 SGHRS, CDR2 YFSETQ. The CDR3 reads CASRLADNTGELFF. The CDR3 bases are TGCGCCAGCCGCCTAGCGGACAACACCGGGGAGCTGTTTTTT.

The chain uses TRBV7-2 and TRBJ1-5; D remains ambiguous. Trimming cost V 4 bases and J 4 bases, with 5 bases left between them. In germline, CDR1 is SGHTA, CDR2 FQGNSA. This CDR3 is 12 amino acids long. The CDR3: CASSWSNQPQHF. CDR3 sequence (DNA): TGTGCCAGCAGCTGGTCGAATCAGCCCCAGCATTTT.

This clone has only one observation. The chain is built from TRBV9 and TRBJ1-1; the match to TRBD1 covers 7 bases. Trimming at V came to 3 bases and at J to 4 bases, leaving 9 bases not matched to a gene. Germline CDR1 and CDR2: SGDLS and YYNGEE. This CDR3 region has 15 residues. The CDR3 DNA reads TGTGCCAGCAGCGCCGAAGGGGGCTCGAGCACTGAAGCTTTCTTT. It encodes CASSAEGGSSTEAFF.

J is TRBJ1-2 and V is TRBV2; D not certain. This CDR3 has 17 amino acids. In germline, CDR1 is SNHLY, CDR2 FYNNEI. Trimming pared 3 bases from V and 1 base from J, leaving 18 bases between. CDR3 in DNA: TGTGCCAGCAGTGAGTCAATGGGCCGCGTTCTTAACTATGGCTACACCTTC. Translating it yields CASSESMGRVLNYGYTF. Full variable domain (outside the CDR3, taken from reference TRBV2 and TRBJ1-2): EPEVTQTPSHQVTQMGQEVILRCVPISNHLYFYWYRQILGQKVEFLVSFYNNEISEKSEIFDDQFSVERPDGSNFTLKIRSTKLEDSAMYFCASSESMGRVLNYGYTFGSGTRLTVV.

The V gene is TRBV4-1, the J gene TRBJ2-7, with TRBD1 matching over 7 bases. Losses at the gene ends were 4 bases for V and 2 bases for J; bases not matched to a gene: 8. The germline V gene encodes CDR1 MGHRA and CDR2 YSYEKL. There are 15 residues in the CDR3. DNA of the CDR3: TGCGCCAGCAGCCCCTCACAGGGGCTCGCCTACGAGCAGTACTTC. This gives the protein CASSPSQGLAYEQYF.